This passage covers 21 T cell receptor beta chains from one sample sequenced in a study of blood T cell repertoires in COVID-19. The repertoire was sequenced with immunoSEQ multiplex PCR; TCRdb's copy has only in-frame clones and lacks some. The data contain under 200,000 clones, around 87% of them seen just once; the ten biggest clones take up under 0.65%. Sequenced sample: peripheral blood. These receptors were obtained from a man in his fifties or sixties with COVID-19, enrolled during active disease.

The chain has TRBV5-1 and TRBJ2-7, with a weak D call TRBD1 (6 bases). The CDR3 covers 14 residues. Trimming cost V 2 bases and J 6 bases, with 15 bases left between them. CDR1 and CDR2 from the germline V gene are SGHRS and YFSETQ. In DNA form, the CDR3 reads TGCGCCAGCAGCTTAAACAGGGCCTTTTTCGAGCAGTACTTC. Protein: CASSLNRAFFEQYF.

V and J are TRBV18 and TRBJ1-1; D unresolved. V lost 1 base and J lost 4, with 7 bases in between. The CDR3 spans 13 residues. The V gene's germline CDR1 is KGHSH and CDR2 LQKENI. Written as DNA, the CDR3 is TGTGCCAGCTCACCACAGTCGGGCACTGAAGCTTTCTTT. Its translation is CASSPQSGTEAFF.

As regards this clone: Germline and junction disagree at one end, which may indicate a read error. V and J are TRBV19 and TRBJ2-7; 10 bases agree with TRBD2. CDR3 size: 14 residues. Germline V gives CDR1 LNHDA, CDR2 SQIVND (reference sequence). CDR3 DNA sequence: TGTGCCAGTAGAATAGCGGGAGGATACTACGAGCAGTACTTC. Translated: CASRIAGGYYEQYF.

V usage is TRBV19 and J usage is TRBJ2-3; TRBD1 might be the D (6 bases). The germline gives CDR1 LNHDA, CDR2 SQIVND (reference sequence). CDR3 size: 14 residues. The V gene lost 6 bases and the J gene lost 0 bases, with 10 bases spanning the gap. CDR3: CASSSDRSTDTQYF. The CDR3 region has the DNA TGTGCCAGTAGCTCCGACAGGAGCACAGATACGCAGTATTTT. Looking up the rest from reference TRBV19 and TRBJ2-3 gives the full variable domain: DGGITQSPKYLFRKEGQNVTLSCEQNLNHDAMYWYRQDPGQGLRLIYYSQIVNDFQKGDIAEGYSVSREKKESFPLTVTSAQKNPTAFYLCASSSDRSTDTQYFGPGTRLTVL.

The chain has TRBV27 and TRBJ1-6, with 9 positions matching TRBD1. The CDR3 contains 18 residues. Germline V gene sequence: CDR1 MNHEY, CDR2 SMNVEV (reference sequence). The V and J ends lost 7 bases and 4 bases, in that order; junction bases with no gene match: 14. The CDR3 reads CASTPGQGRWDYNSPLHF. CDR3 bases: TGTGCCAGCACGCCGGGACAGGGAAGGTGGGATTATAATTCACCCCTCCACTTT.

The chain's CDR3 is CASSYMASGGAQDTQYF. CDR3 bases: TGTGCCAGCAGTTACATGGCTAGCGGGGGGGCACAGGATACGCAGTATTTT. The chain has TRBV6-2 or TRBV6-3 and TRBJ2-3, with 12 bases matching TRBD2. Unmatched junction bases numbered 9, after V lost 2 bases and J lost 6 bases. The CDR3 is 17 residues long. Germline-derived CDR1 and CDR2 are MNHEY and SVGEGT.

CDR3 sequence: CASSLAQVGQGVGQPQHF. CDR3 nucleotide sequence: TGTGCCAGCAGCTTAGCCCAGGTGGGACAGGGGGTAGGTCAGCCCCAGCATTTT. The genes are TRBV7-9 and TRBJ1-5; 11 bases are shared with TRBD1. CDR1 and CDR2 from the germline V gene are SEHNR and FQNEAQ (reference sequence). The CDR3 consists of 18 residues. The trim removed 0 bases at V and 6 bases at J, leaving 10 bases unmatched.

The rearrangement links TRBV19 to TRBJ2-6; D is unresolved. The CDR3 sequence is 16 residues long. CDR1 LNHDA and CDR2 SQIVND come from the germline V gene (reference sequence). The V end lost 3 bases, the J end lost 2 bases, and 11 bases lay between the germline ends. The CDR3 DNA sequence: TGTGCCAGTAGTATCTATTCCCCTCCTGGGGCCAACGTCCTGACTTTC. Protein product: CASSIYSPPGANVLTF.

The DNA of the CDR3 is TGTGCCAGCAGCGTCGGGGACTTATTGTACGAGCAGTTCTTC. Translating gives CASSVGDLLYEQFF. The genes are TRBV11-3 and TRBJ2-1; D may be TRBD2 (6 bases). This CDR3 is 14 amino acids long. Trimming shortened V by 5 bases and J by 10 bases, and 18 bases separated the two germline ends. CDR1 and CDR2 (germline): SGHNT, YENEEA. Looking up the rest from reference TRBV11-3 and TRBJ2-1 gives the full variable domain: EAGVVQSPRYKIIEKKQPVAFWCNPISGHNTLYWYLQNLGQGPELLIRYENEEAVDDSQLPKDRFSAERLKGVDSTLKIQPAELGDSAVYLCASSVGDLLYEQFFGPGTRLTVL.

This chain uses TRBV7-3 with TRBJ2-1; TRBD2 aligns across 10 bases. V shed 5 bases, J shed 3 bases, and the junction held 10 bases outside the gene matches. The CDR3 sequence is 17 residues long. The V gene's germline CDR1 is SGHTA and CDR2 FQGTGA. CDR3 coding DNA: TGTGCCAGCAGCCCGCCGGCGGAGCGGGGGGGCTACAATGAGCAGTTCTTC. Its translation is CASSPPAERGGYNEQFF.

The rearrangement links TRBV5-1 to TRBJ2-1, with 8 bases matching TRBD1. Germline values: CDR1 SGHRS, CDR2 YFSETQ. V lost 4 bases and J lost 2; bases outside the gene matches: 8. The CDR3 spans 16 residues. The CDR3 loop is CASSIGQGPTYNEQFF. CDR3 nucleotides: TGCGCCAGCAGCATCGGACAGGGACCTACCTACAATGAGCAGTTCTTC.

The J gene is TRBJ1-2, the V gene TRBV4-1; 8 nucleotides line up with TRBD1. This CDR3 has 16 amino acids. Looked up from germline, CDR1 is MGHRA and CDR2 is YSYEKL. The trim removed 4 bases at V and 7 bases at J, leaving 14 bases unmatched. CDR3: CASSPGGKTGTSGYTF. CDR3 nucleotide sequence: TGCGCCAGCAGCCCAGGGGGCAAGACAGGGACCAGTGGCTACACCTTC.

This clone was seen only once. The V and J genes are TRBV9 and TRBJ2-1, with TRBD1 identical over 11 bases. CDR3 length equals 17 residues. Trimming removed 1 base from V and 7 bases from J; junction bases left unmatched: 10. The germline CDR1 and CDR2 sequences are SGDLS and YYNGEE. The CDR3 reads CASSVTPGQGGGNEQFF. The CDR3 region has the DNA TGTGCCAGCAGCGTAACCCCGGGACAGGGGGGAGGGAATGAGCAGTTCTTC. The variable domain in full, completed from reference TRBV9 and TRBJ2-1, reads DSGVTQTPKHLITATGQRVTLRCSPRSGDLSVYWYQQSLDQGLQFLIQYYNGEERAKGNILERFSAQQFPDLHSELNLSSLELGDSALYFCASSVTPGQGGGNEQFFGPGTRLTVL.

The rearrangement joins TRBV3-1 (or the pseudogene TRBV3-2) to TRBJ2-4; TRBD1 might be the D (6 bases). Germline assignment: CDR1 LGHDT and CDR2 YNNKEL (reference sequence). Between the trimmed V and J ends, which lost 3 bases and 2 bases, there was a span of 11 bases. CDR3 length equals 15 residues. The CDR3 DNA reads TGTGCCAGCAGCCACAGGGGAGTGACCAAAAACATTCAGTACTTC. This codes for CASSHRGVTKNIQYF.

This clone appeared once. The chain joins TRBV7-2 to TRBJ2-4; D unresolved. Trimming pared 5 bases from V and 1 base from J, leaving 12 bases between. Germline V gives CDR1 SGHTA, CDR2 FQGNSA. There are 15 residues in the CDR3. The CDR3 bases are TGTGCCAGCAGCCCGCAGGTACAGGCCAAAAACATTCAGTACTTC. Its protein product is CASSPQVQAKNIQYF.

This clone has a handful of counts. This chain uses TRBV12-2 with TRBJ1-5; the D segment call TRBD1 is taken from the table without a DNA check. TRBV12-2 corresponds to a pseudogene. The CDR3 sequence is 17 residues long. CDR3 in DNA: TGTGCAAGTCGCTTAACAGGAGGACAGGCCCGCGGTCAGCCCCAGCATTTT. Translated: CASRLTGGQARGQPQHF.

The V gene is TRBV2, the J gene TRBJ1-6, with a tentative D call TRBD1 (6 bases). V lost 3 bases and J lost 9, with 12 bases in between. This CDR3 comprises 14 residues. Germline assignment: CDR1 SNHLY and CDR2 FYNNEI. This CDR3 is CASSDQQGSSPLHF. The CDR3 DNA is TGTGCCAGCAGTGATCAGCAGGGGAGTTCACCCCTCCACTTT.

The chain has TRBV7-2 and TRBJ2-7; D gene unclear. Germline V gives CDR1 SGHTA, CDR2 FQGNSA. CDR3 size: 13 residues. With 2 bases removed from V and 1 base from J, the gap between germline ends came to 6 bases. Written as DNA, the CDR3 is TGTGCCAGCAGCTTACTCCAGTCCTACGAGCAGTACTTC. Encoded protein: CASSLLQSYEQYF.

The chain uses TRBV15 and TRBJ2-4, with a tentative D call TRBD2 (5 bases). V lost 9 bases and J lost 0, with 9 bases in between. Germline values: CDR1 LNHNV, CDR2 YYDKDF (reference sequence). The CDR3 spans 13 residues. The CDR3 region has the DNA TGTGCCACACGGAGGCTAGCCAAAAACATTCAGTACTTC. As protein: CATRRLAKNIQYF.

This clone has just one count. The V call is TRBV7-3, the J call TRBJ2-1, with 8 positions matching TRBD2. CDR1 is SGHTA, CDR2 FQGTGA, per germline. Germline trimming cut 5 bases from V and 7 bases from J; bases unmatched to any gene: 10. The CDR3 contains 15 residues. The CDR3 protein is CASSPRAGVENEQFF. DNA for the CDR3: TGTGCCAGCAGCCCCAGAGCGGGGGTTGAGAATGAGCAGTTCTTC.

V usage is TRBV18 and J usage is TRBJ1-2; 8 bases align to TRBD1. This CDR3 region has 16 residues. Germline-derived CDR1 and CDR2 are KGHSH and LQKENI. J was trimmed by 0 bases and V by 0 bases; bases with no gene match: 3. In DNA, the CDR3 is TGTGCCAGCTCACCACCGGGACAGGCCCCTAACTATGGCTACACCTTC. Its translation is CASSPPGQAPNYGYTF.